These 28 T cell receptor beta chains were sequenced from one sample in a study of T cells in Graves' hyperthyroidism and ophthalmopathy. Template material for amplifying TCR beta CDR3 regions consisted of RNA transcripts. HTBI primers were employed in a first-round RT-PCR of the TCR CDR3. TCRdb re-called the multiplex PCR reads with MiXCR, one entry per CDR3 protein. Among hundreds of thousands of distinct CDR3 sequences listed, roughly an eighth were seen once. Sequencing was performed on blood. All receptors come from a woman aged 40 to 55 with Graves' ophthalmopathy.

This clonotype was counted only a few times. The rearrangement links TRBV19 to TRBJ2-3; D gene uncertain. This CDR3 is 12 amino acids long. Trimming took off 8 bases at V and 4 bases at J, with 10 bases between the two ends. The V gene's germline CDR1 is LNHDA and CDR2 SQIVND (reference sequence). The CDR3 DNA is TGTGCCAGTTTCGGTCCCCCAGATACGCAGTATTTT. The encoded protein is CASFGPPDTQYF.

This clonotype was found many times. The chain employs TRBV6-1 and TRBJ2-2, with no clear D. V lost 11 bases to trimming and J lost 0 bases, with 13 bases between them. This CDR3 is 14 amino acids long. Germline CDR1 MNHNS, CDR2 SASEGT. The CDR3 region is CAVQRAPNTGELFF. In DNA, the CDR3 is TGTGCCGTTCAGCGAGCGCCGAACACCGGGGAGCTGTTTTTT.

The table lists this clonotype with many counts. The chain employs TRBV11-2 and TRBJ2-3; tentative D call: TRBD1 (6 bases). The CDR3 sequence is 18 residues long. V was shortened by 1 base and J by 0 bases, with 17 bases between the two germline ends. CDR1 is SGHAT, CDR2 FQNNGV, per germline. CDR3 region: CASSLGQVALSSTDTQYF. The DNA for the CDR3 is TGTGCCAGCAGCTTAGGACAGGTTGCCTTATCTAGCACAGATACGCAGTATTTT.

This clonotype was recorded at least ten times. V and J are TRBV12-5 and TRBJ2-3; D gene ambiguous. The CDR3 covers 12 residues. Trimming removed 7 bases at V and 10 bases at J, with 15 bases between. Germline lookup yields CDR1 LGHNT and CDR2 FRNRAP. The CDR3 coding sequence is TGTGCTAGTGCCATCGACACGGCGGCGCAGTATTTT. Translation: CASAIDTAAQYF.

Ten or more counts support this clonotype. This rearrangement joins TRBV28 to TRBJ2-2; 9 positions match TRBD1. CDR1 MDHEN and CDR2 SYDVKM come from the germline V gene. The V and J ends lost 6 bases and 4 bases, in that order; junction bases with no gene match: 9. The CDR3 is 16 amino acids. DNA for the CDR3: TGTGCCAGCAGCGTAACAGGGGGCGCGGGCACCGGGGAGCTGTTTTTT. Protein: CASSVTGGAGTGELFF.

This clonotype was counted between two and nine times. The chain recombines TRBV10-3 with TRBJ2-7; D tentatively reads TRBD1 or TRBD2 (6 bases each). There are 15 residues in the CDR3. CDR1 is ENHRY and CDR2 is SYGVKD in the germline V gene. With 2 bases removed from V and 2 bases from J, the gap between germline ends came to 13 bases. CDR3 DNA sequence: TGTGCCATCAGTGAGCCACAGGGACTTGCCTACGAGCAGTACTTC. It yields the protein CAISEPQGLAYEQYF.

This clonotype was counted ten times or more. V usage is TRBV20-1 and J usage is TRBJ2-1; TRBD2 agrees at 9 bases. V lost 1 base and J lost 10; bases outside the gene matches: 8. This CDR3 comprises 14 residues. Germline V gives CDR1 DFQATT, CDR2 SNEGSKA (reference sequence). The CDR3 loop reads CSARGPVAGEEQFF. CDR3 nucleotides: TGCAGTGCTAGAGGTCCGGTAGCGGGAGAGGAGCAGTTCTTC.

This clonotype came up a few times. The J gene is TRBJ1-1, the V gene TRBV20-1; D unclear. This CDR3 comprises 13 residues. V lost 1 base to trimming and J lost 0 bases, with 6 bases between them. Germline assignment: CDR1 DFQATT and CDR2 SNEGSKA (reference sequence). The CDR3 DNA reads as TGCAGTGCTAGAGGGCCGATGAACACTGAAGCTTTCTTT. Protein product: CSARGPMNTEAFF.

Points on this clonotype: This sequence may be a read error, since a much larger clone differs from it by one base. The chain employs TRBV28 and TRBJ1-2; D unresolved. Germline assignment: CDR1 MDHEN and CDR2 SYDVKM. The CDR3 runs 14 residues. The CDR3 is CAGSPPPSRMGYTF. CDR3 nucleotide sequence: TGTGCCGGCAGTCCTCCACCCAGCCGTATGGGCTACACCTTC.

The J gene is TRBJ2-2, the V gene TRBV4-2; a weak D match, TRBD2 (5 bases). Germline V gene sequence: CDR1 LGHNA, CDR2 YNFKEQ. The CDR3 runs to 19 residues. V lost 4 bases and J 2 bases, leaving 23 bases between the germline ends. The CDR3 loop is CASSPTGGGRKANTGELFF. As DNA, the CDR3 is TGTGCCAGCAGCCCGACTGGAGGAGGCAGGAAAGCAAACACCGGGGAGCTGTTTTTT.

Ten or more counts support this clonotype. J is TRBJ1-6 and V is TRBV30; 8 nucleotides align to TRBD1. The CDR3 consists of 15 residues. Germline V gene data show CDR1 as GTSNPN and CDR2 as SVGIG (reference sequence). J lost 7 bases, V lost 4 bases, and 9 bases had no gene match. CDR3 loop: CAWKSPDRENSPLHF. In DNA, the CDR3 is TGTGCCTGGAAGTCCCCGGACAGGGAGAATTCACCCCTCCACTTT.

J is TRBJ2-7 and V is TRBV12-3 or TRBV12-4; D is perhaps TRBD2 (6 bases). Trimming removed 6 bases at V and 3 bases at J, with 15 bases between. The CDR3 spans 14 residues. The CDR3 DNA is TGTGCCAGCAGCCCGGGACTCCCGGTCTACGAGCAGTACTTC. This translates into CASSPGLPVYEQYF.

This clonotype has more than one count but fewer than ten. This chain's CDR3 is CASSLWLGETQYF. CDR3 DNA: TGTGCCAGCAGTTTATGGCTAGGGGAGACCCAGTACTTC. The V call is TRBV27, the J call TRBJ2-5, with D uncertain. The V end was cut by 1 base, the J end by 5 bases, with 8 bases between. This CDR3 has 13 residues. CDR1 and CDR2 (germline): MNHEY, SMNVEV (reference sequence).

The sample holds a few counts of this clonotype. The rearrangement uses TRBV20-1 and TRBJ2-3; D perhaps matches TRBD2 (6 bases). CDR1 is DFQATT, CDR2 SNEGSKA, per germline (reference sequence). CDR3 length: 11 residues. Trimming shortened V by 1 base and J by 9 bases, and 8 bases separated the two germline ends. This chain's CDR3 is CSARGGLTQYF. CDR3 DNA sequence: TGCAGTGCTAGAGGGGGACTCACGCAGTATTTT.

The chain is built from TRBV10-2 and TRBJ2-1; the D gene could be TRBD1 or TRBD2 (6 bases each). This CDR3 has 13 amino acids. Germline-derived CDR1 and CDR2 are WSHSY and SAAADI. V was trimmed by 7 bases and J by 7 bases, leaving 14 bases between them. The CDR3 coding sequence is TGCGCCAGCACGGAGACTAGGGGGAATGAGCAGTTCTTC. Amino acids: CASTETRGNEQFF.

This clonotype has a count of ten or more. The V and J genes are TRBV10-3 and TRBJ1-2, with D unclear. Between the trimmed V and J ends, which lost 0 bases and 0 bases, there was a span of 17 bases. CDR1 ENHRY and CDR2 SYGVKD come from the germline V gene. The CDR3 loop spans 18 amino acids. The CDR3: CAISESIVPAGANYGYTF. The CDR3 DNA follows: TGTGCCATCAGTGAGTCGATCGTACCGGCCGGAGCTAACTATGGCTACACCTTC.

This clonotype was picked up many times. V and J are TRBV12-3 or TRBV12-4 and TRBJ2-2, with 9 positions matching TRBD1. V was pared by 10 bases and J by 5 bases, with 8 bases of the junction left unmatched. There are 14 residues in the CDR3. For the CDR3, the DNA is TGTGCCACATTACAGGGGGCGCTGACCGGGGAGCTGTTTTTT. Protein: CATLQGALTGELFF.

This clonotype came up a few times. The chain joins TRBV30 to TRBJ2-2, with 9 bases identical to TRBD2. CDR3 length equals 15 residues. Germline V gene sequence: CDR1 GTSNPN, CDR2 SVGIG (reference sequence). V lost 0 bases to trimming and J lost 6 bases; unmatched junction nucleotides: 5. CDR3 in amino acids: CAWSVRTSVPGELFF. In DNA, the CDR3 is TGTGCCTGGAGTGTACGGACTAGCGTTCCCGGGGAGCTGTTTTTT.

This clonotype came up a few times. V and J are TRBV7-8 and TRBJ2-2; D tentatively fits TRBD1 or TRBD2 (5 bases each). In germline, CDR1 is SGHVS, CDR2 FQNEAQ. CDR3 length: 14 amino acids. V lost 5 bases, J lost 6 bases, and 13 bases lay in between. The CDR3 DNA follows: TGTGCCAGCAGCCCCAGGGCCGGGGCCGGGGAGCTGTTTTTT. The encoded protein is CASSPRAGAGELFF.

This clonotype was counted at least ten times. The V and J genes are TRBV19 and TRBJ2-1; D perhaps matches TRBD1 (6 bases). CDR3 length: 14 residues. Germline lookup yields CDR1 LNHDA and CDR2 SQIVND (reference sequence). Trimming took 6 bases from V and 9 from J, leaving 18 bases between them. Here the CDR3 reads CASSIQGPGSEQFF. DNA for the CDR3: TGTGCCAGTAGCATCCAGGGGCCTGGGAGTGAGCAGTTCTTC.

This clonotype was detected many times. The V and J genes are TRBV6-1 and TRBJ1-5; no clear D. The CDR3 is made up of 13 amino acids. V was pared by 8 bases and J by 1 base, with 9 bases between. Germline V gene data show CDR1 as MNHNS and CDR2 as SASEGT. CDR3 protein: CASGFGSNQPQHF. The CDR3 DNA follows: TGTGCCAGCGGGTTCGGAAGCAATCAGCCCCAGCATTTT.

This clonotype was recorded at least ten times. The chain carries TRBV7-9 and TRBJ2-7, with 7 positions matching TRBD1. The CDR3 spans 14 residues. The germline gives CDR1 SEHNR, CDR2 FQNEAQ (reference sequence). V gave up 5 bases and J gave up 3 bases; unmatched junction bases: 7. Here the CDR3 reads CASSHRDRVYEQYF. In DNA form, the CDR3 reads TGTGCCAGCAGCCACCGGGACAGAGTCTACGAGCAGTACTTC.

On this clonotype itself: This may arise from a read error, as a much more abundant clone is one base away. The chain joins TRBV12-3 or TRBV12-4 to TRBJ1-1; the D gene is possibly TRBD1 (5 bases). This CDR3 has 13 amino acids. V lost 5 bases and J 6 bases, leaving 13 bases between the germline ends. The CDR3 sequence is CASSPRRGAEAFF. The CDR3, as DNA: TGTGCCAGCAGTCCCCGAAGGGGCGCTGAAGCTTTCTTT.

This clonotype has at least ten counts. J is TRBJ1-1 and V is TRBV5-8; D gene unclear. The germline gives CDR1 SGHTS, CDR2 YDEGEE. The V and J ends lost 4 bases and 0 bases respectively, with 7 bases between them. The CDR3 has 13 amino acids. The CDR3: CASSALMNTEAFF. Written as DNA, the CDR3 is TGTGCCAGCAGCGCCTTAATGAACACTGAAGCTTTCTTT. Looking up the rest from reference TRBV5-8 and TRBJ1-1 gives the full variable domain: EAGVTQSPTHLIKTRGQQATLRCSPISGHTSVYWYQQALGLGLQFLLWYDEGEERNRGNFPPRFSGRQFPNYSSELNVNALELEDSALYLCASSALMNTEAFFGQGTRLTVV.

This clonotype was seen ten or more times. V gene TRBV24-1 combines with J gene TRBJ2-5; D is possibly TRBD2 (5 bases). In germline, CDR1 is KGHDR, CDR2 SFDVKD. V was shortened by 1 base and J by 4 bases, with 9 bases between the two germline ends. This CDR3 comprises 14 residues. The CDR3 DNA follows: TGTGCCACCAGTGATTTTGGAGGAGGAGAGACCCAGTACTTC. This translates into CATSDFGGGETQYF.

This clonotype was seen repeatedly, ten times or more. The V gene is TRBV7-8, the J gene TRBJ2-7, with 8 bases identical to TRBD1. The V segment lost 5 bases and the J segment 7 bases; nucleotides outside the gene matches: 16. The CDR3 length is 16 residues. Germline V CDR1 and CDR2: SGHVS, FQNEAQ. CDR3 residues: CASSPVQGDLPREQYF. The DNA of the CDR3 is TGTGCCAGCAGCCCAGTACAGGGGGATCTCCCGCGGGAGCAGTACTTC.

This clonotype was found a few times. This sequence joins TRBV4-1 and TRBJ2-1; the D gene is possibly TRBD2 (6 bases). This CDR3 comprises 15 residues. Trimming removed 2 bases from V and 9 bases from J, with 17 bases in between. Germline CDR1 and CDR2: MGHRA and YSYEKL. CDR3 in amino acids: CASSQSSAGLGEQFF. The DNA for the CDR3 is TGCGCCAGCAGCCAATCCTCGGCGGGGTTGGGTGAGCAGTTCTTC.

This clonotype was seen at least ten times. The chain links TRBV24-1 to TRBJ2-7, with 8 nucleotides matching TRBD1. The CDR3 is 15 residues long. In germline, CDR1 is KGHDR, CDR2 SFDVKD. After removal of 2 bases from V and 3 bases from J, the junction contained 5 bases not matched to a gene. The CDR3 DNA reads TGTGCCACCAGTGATTCGCGGACAGGGATCTACGAGCAGTACTTC. It is translated as CATSDSRTGIYEQYF.